What follows is one TCR beta chain and its context. Expressed TCRB transcripts were sequenced, since all the RNA that had been isolated was reverse transcribed. Here immunoSEQ multiplex PCR was the method, and the copy in TCRdb shows in-frame clones only, minus some. Of over 100,000 clones in the sample, about two fifths were seen once. The sample originates from a study of beta chain features in type 1 diabetes. CDR3 length: 14 amino acids. In germline, CDR1 is SEHNR, CDR2 FQNEAQ (reference sequence). V lost 6 bases and J lost 4; bases outside the gene matches: 7. The sample was stem cell memory CD4+ T cells from blood. The receptor was isolated from a young woman in good health. The chain employs TRBV7-9 and TRBJ1-1; TRBD1 matches 8 bases. DNA for the CDR3: TGTGCCAGCAGGACCTGGACAGGGCCCACTGAAGCTTTCTTT. Its protein is CASRTWTGPTEAFF.